This entry features one T cell receptor (beta chain) sequence. Each CDR3 protein gets one entry after TCRdb re-called the RACE reads with MiXCR. The sample records 150,000 to 200,000 distinct CDR3 sequences, almost 30% being singletons. The record originates from a study of human T cells and chemical hapten exposure. The sample's time point: pre-sensitization, week 0. The sample's treatment: therapeutic diphenylcyclopropenone sensitization with weekly scalp DPC. RNA extraction used unfractionated whole blood as the source of total RNA. Sample: whole blood, taken in connection with sensitization to the hapten diphenylcyclopropenone (DPC). This TCR was recovered from a woman aged 25 to 39 with alopecia areata. Some clones in this sample may be carry-over from other donors' samples.

In DNA, the CDR3 is TGTGCCAGCAGGGGGTTTGGCTACGAGCAGTACTTC. This gives the protein CASRGFGYEQYF. The chain recombines TRBV12-3 or TRBV12-4 with TRBJ2-7, with no clear D. There are 12 residues in the CDR3. V was trimmed by 6 bases and J by 3 bases, leaving 9 bases between them.